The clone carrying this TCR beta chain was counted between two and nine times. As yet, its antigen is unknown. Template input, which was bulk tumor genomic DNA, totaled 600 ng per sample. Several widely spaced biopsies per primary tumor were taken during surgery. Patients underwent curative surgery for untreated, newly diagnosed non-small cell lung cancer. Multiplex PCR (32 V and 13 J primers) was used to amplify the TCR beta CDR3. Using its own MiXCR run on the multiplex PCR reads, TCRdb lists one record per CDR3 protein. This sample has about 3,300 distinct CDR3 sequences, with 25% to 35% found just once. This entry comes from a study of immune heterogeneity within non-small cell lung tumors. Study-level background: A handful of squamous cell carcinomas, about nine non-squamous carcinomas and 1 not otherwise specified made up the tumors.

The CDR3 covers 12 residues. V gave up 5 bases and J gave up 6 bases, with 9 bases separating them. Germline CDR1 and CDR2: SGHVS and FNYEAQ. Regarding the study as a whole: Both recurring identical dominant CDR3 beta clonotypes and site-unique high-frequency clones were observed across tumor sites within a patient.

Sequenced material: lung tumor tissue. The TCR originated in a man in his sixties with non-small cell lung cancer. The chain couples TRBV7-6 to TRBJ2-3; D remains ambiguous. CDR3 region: CASSNGWDTQYF. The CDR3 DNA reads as TGTGCCAGCAGCAACGGATGGGATACGCAGTATTTT.